Each of the 24 T cell receptor beta chains below was sequenced from the same sample in a study of OX40 agonist ivuxolimab in advanced cancers. TCRdb's table, derived via immunoSEQ multiplex PCR, lists solely in-frame clones and lacks some. This repertoire shows 6,800 or so clones, more than 70% found once; its top ten account for roughly 34%. The source was CD4+ or CD8+ T cells sorted from blood, collected in a trial of the OX40 agonist ivuxolimab. These receptors all stem from an adult with an advanced solid tumor such as melanoma, head and neck, liver or kidney cancer.

The chain carries TRBV19 and TRBJ2-6; 10 bases fit TRBD2. Trimming took 3 bases from V and 4 from J; bases not matched to a gene: 6. CDR3 length: 17 amino acids. The germline V gene has CDR1 LNHDA and CDR2 SQIVND (reference sequence). The DNA of the CDR3 is TGTGCCAGTAGTATCCAAGCGGGAGGGTTCGGGGCCAACGTCCTGACTTTC. As protein: CASSIQAGGFGANVLTF.

V gene TRBV27 combines with J gene TRBJ2-7; D possibly uses TRBD1 or TRBD2 (5 bases each). Trimming removed 5 bases at V and 0 bases at J, with 8 bases between. The CDR3 length is 13 residues. Germline V gives CDR1 MNHEY, CDR2 SMNVEV (reference sequence). For the CDR3, the DNA is TGTGCCAGCAGTCCCGGGGCCTCCTACGAGCAGTACTTC. Translation gives CASSPGASYEQYF.

This clone showed up just once. The V call is TRBV27, the J call TRBJ2-7; TRBD2 aligns across 10 bases. V was pared by 3 bases and J by 5 bases, with 7 bases of the junction left unmatched. Germline V CDR1 and CDR2: MNHEY, SMNVEV (reference sequence). This CDR3 contains 15 residues. The CDR3 protein is CASSLIPSGSHEQYF. The CDR3 DNA sequence: TGTGCCAGCAGTTTGATCCCTAGCGGGAGTCACGAGCAGTACTTC.

The chain recombines TRBV7-2 with TRBJ1-5, with unresolved D. CDR1 is SGHTA, CDR2 FQGNSA, per germline. The CDR3 is made up of 14 amino acids. With 3 bases removed from V and 1 base from J, the gap between germline ends came to 7 bases. CDR3 residues: CASSFPGSNQPQHF. DNA of the CDR3: TGTGCCAGCAGCTTCCCGGGGAGCAATCAGCCCCAGCATTTT.

The chain is built from TRBV4-1 and TRBJ2-3; D is unresolved. V lost 0 bases and J lost 5, with 12 bases in between. In germline, CDR1 is MGHRA, CDR2 YSYEKL. This CDR3 has 15 amino acids. The CDR3 region has the DNA TGCGCCAGCAGCCAAGATGGGAATAAGGGAGATACGCAGTATTTT. It translates to CASSQDGNKGDTQYF.

V usage is TRBV11-3 and J usage is TRBJ2-1; D is unclear. This CDR3 comprises 15 residues. With 1 base removed from V and 4 bases from J, the gap between germline ends came to 11 bases. Germline CDR1 is SGHNT and CDR2 is YENEEA. CDR3 protein: CASSLGQQNYNEQFF. The CDR3 nucleotides read TGTGCCAGCAGCTTAGGGCAGCAAAATTACAATGAGCAGTTCTTC.

As DNA, the CDR3 is TGTGCCAGCAGCTTAGGAGCGGGACGGTACGAGCAGTACTTC. Translated: CASSLGAGRYEQYF. This chain links TRBV7-6 with TRBJ2-7; TRBD2 matches at 7 bases. The CDR3 contains 14 residues. The V and J ends lost 1 base and 4 bases, in that order; junction bases with no gene match: 4. CDR1 is SGHVS, CDR2 FNYEAQ, per germline.

The chain joins TRBV7-3 to TRBJ2-1; perhaps D is TRBD1 or TRBD2 (6 bases each). The length of the CDR3 is 18 residues. CDR1 is SGHTA, CDR2 FQGTGA, per germline. The ends were cut back, 2 bases at V and 8 bases at J, with 25 bases in the middle. The CDR3 is CASSLGGRGHRVGDEQFF. In DNA, the CDR3 is TGTGCCAGCAGCTTAGGGGGCCGGGGGCACAGGGTTGGGGATGAGCAGTTCTTC.

The J gene is TRBJ2-2, the V gene TRBV28; 7 bases align to TRBD2. Trimming took 3 bases from V and 0 from J; bases not matched to a gene: 10. Germline V CDR1 and CDR2: MDHEN, SYDVKM. The CDR3 is 18 residues long. The CDR3 sequence is CASSFWSGKDANTGELFF. The CDR3 DNA follows: TGTGCCAGCAGTTTCTGGAGCGGGAAGGACGCGAACACCGGGGAGCTGTTTTTT.

J is TRBJ2-1 and V is TRBV19; maybe TRBD2 (5 bases). Germline CDR1 is LNHDA and CDR2 is SQIVND (reference sequence). The CDR3 extends over 17 amino acids. The V end was cut by 0 bases, the J end by 2 bases, with 14 bases between. This CDR3 reads CASSIDSGLITYNEQFF. The CDR3 DNA is TGTGCCAGTAGTATAGATAGTGGACTGATTACCTACAATGAGCAGTTCTTC.

V gene TRBV30 combines with J gene TRBJ2-3; 8 nucleotides match TRBD2. This CDR3 region has 15 residues. The germline V gene encodes CDR1 GTSNPN and CDR2 SVGIG (reference sequence). Germline trimming cut 4 bases from V and 3 bases from J; bases unmatched to any gene: 9. CDR3 protein: CAWTIAGWSTDTQYF. CDR3 bases: TGTGCCTGGACCATAGCGGGATGGAGTACAGATACGCAGTATTTT. Combining the CDR3 with reference TRBV30 and TRBJ2-3 gives the whole variable domain SQTIHQWPATLVQPVGSPLSLECTVEGTSNPNLYWYRQAAGRGLQLLFYSVGIGQISSEVPQNLSASRPQDRQFILSSKKLLLSDSGFYLCAWTIAGWSTDTQYFGPGTRLTVL.

CDR3 region: CASSFEPIPVGQETQYF. The CDR3 region has the DNA TGTGCCAGCAGCTTCGAGCCTATACCAGTCGGGCAAGAGACCCAGTACTTC. The V and J genes are TRBV7-2 and TRBJ2-5; D gene uncertain. Per the germline V gene, CDR1 is SGHTA and CDR2 is FQGNSA. The CDR3 consists of 17 residues. V was clipped by 3 bases and J by 2 bases, with 19 bases between them.

The CDR3 region is CASSDSQEGEQFF. In nucleotides, the CDR3 is TGTGCCAGCAGTGACTCTCAAGAGGGTGAGCAGTTCTTC. The chain employs TRBV6-4 and TRBJ2-1; tentative D call: TRBD2 (5 bases). The CDR3 is made up of 13 amino acids. Germline V gives CDR1 MRHNA, CDR2 SNTAGT. The V end was cut by 0 bases, the J end by 9 bases, with 9 bases between.

The CDR3, as DNA: TGTGCCAGCAGCCTACCCTTAGCGAGAGGGGTCGATGAGCAGTTCTTC. Protein product: CASSLPLARGVDEQFF. The chain combines TRBV4-2 with TRBJ2-1; D tentatively fits TRBD1 or TRBD2 (5 bases each). Trimming stripped 4 bases from V and 8 bases from J, with 21 bases between. The CDR3 length is 16 residues. CDR1 and CDR2 (germline): LGHNA, YNFKEQ.

Sample share makes this clone medium-sized. J is TRBJ1-4 and V is TRBV5-1; maybe TRBD1 (6 bases). CDR1 and CDR2 from the germline V gene are SGHRS and YFSETQ. V shed 4 bases and J shed 12 bases, with 31 bases lying between them. The CDR3 extends over 18 amino acids. CDR3 bases: TGCGCCAGCAGCCCCAGGGGTGCTGGACCCCAAATCCCTGGGGAACTGTTTTTT. It specifies CASSPRGAGPQIPGELFF.

The rearrangement joins TRBV15 to TRBJ2-3, with TRBD2 as a possible D gene (6 bases). Looked up from germline, CDR1 is LNHNV and CDR2 is YYDKDF (reference sequence). This CDR3 has 14 residues. V was trimmed by 6 bases and J by 3 bases, leaving 13 bases between them. CDR3 residues: CATSKLRGTDTQYF. CDR3 nucleotide sequence: TGTGCCACCAGTAAATTACGGGGGACAGATACGCAGTATTTT.

J is TRBJ2-5 and V is TRBV25-1; 12 bases line up with TRBD2. The V gene end was trimmed by 2 bases and the J gene end by 2 bases; junction bases not matched to a gene: 0. Germline V gene data show CDR1 as MGHDK and CDR2 as SYGVNS. The CDR3 spans 15 residues. The CDR3 here is CASSEGTSGQETQYF. In DNA, the CDR3 is TGTGCCAGCAGTGAAGGGACTAGCGGGCAAGAGACCCAGTACTTC. The full variable domain, completed using reference TRBV25-1 and TRBJ2-5, is EADIYQTPRYLVIGTGKKITLECSQTMGHDKMYWYQQDPGMELHLIHYSYGVNSTEKGDLSSESTVSRIRTEHFPLTLESARPSHTSQYLCASSEGTSGQETQYFGPGTRLLVL.

This chain joins TRBV27 and TRBJ2-7; D is unclear. Trimming took off 9 bases at V and 1 base at J, with 4 bases between the two ends. Germline V gene data show CDR1 as MNHEY and CDR2 as SMNVEV (reference sequence). CDR3 length equals 10 residues. Here the CDR3 reads CARRSYEQYF. CDR3 sequence (DNA): TGTGCCAGACGATCCTACGAGCAGTACTTC.

By share, this clone ranks as medium-sized. The chain combines TRBV5-1 with TRBJ2-7; the D gene is possibly TRBD2 (5 bases). Per the germline V gene, CDR1 is SGHRS and CDR2 is YFSETQ. The CDR3 contains 14 residues. V dropped 5 bases and J dropped 2 bases, with 14 bases sitting between them. The CDR3 loop reads CASREWSGTYEQYF. In nucleotides, the CDR3 is TGCGCCAGCAGAGAATGGTCCGGGACCTACGAGCAGTACTTC.

The chain recombines TRBV27 with TRBJ2-3; no clear D gene. The CDR3 length is 14 residues. V was cut by 2 bases and J by 3 bases, with 9 bases left in between. CDR1 is MNHEY, CDR2 SMNVEV, per germline (reference sequence). The CDR3 spells CASSLATGTDTQYF. The CDR3 DNA reads TGTGCCAGCAGTTTAGCCACCGGGACAGATACGCAGTATTTT.

The rearrangement uses TRBV19 and TRBJ1-4; D unresolved. CDR1 is LNHDA and CDR2 is SQIVND in the germline V gene (reference sequence). Trimming left V 7 bases short and J 6 bases short, with 6 bases between. The CDR3 has 11 amino acids. CDR3 sequence (DNA): TGTGCCAGTACGGGGTATGAAAAACTGTTTTTT. It specifies CASTGYEKLFF.

The rearrangement joins TRBV2 to TRBJ1-3; D is perhaps TRBD1 (5 bases). This CDR3 is built from 15 residues. Germline CDR1 and CDR2: SNHLY and FYNNEI. The V end was cut by 6 bases, the J end by 0 bases, with 12 bases between. CDR3 nucleotide sequence: TGTGCCAGCAGGGAGGACACCTTCTCTGGAAACACCATATATTTT. Translating gives CASREDTFSGNTIYF.

The J gene is TRBJ2-3, the V gene TRBV29-1; D may be TRBD1 or TRBD2 (6 bases each). Between the trimmed V and J ends, which lost 5 bases and 3 bases, there was a span of 9 bases. CDR1 and CDR2 from the germline V gene are SQVTM and ANQGSEA. The CDR3 totals 12 residues. This chain's CDR3 is CSVWGATDTQYF. CDR3 nucleotide sequence: TGCAGCGTTTGGGGGGCAACAGATACGCAGTATTTT.

The rearrangement uses TRBV4-1 and TRBJ2-7; D possibly matches TRBD1 or TRBD2 (5 bases each). The CDR3 sequence is 13 residues long. Germline V gene sequence: CDR1 MGHRA, CDR2 YSYEKL. Trimming left V 5 bases short and J 2 bases short, with 10 bases between. In nucleotides, the CDR3 is TGCGCCAGCAGCGAGGGGAACGCCTACGAGCAGTACTTC. Translated: CASSEGNAYEQYF.